A single sample is the source of the 10 T cell receptor beta chains below, sequenced in a study of T cells in Graves' hyperthyroidism and ophthalmopathy. The investigators amplified TCR beta CDR3 regions from RNA transcripts. With the HTBI primer set, the TCR CDR3 went through a first round of RT-PCR. Each CDR3 protein gets one entry after TCRdb re-called the multiplex PCR reads with MiXCR. This sample yields a few hundred thousand distinct CDR3 sequences, of which roughly an eighth are seen a single time; roughly 35% belongs to the top ten. The sample comprised blood. Receptors originate from a woman in her thirties or forties with Graves' ophthalmopathy.

This clonotype was seen many times. This chain uses TRBV11-3 with TRBJ1-4; no firm D call. The germline CDR1 and CDR2 sequences are SGHNT and YENEEA. V dropped 5 bases and J dropped 3 bases, with 4 bases sitting between them. CDR3 size: 12 residues. The CDR3 DNA reads TGTGCCAGCAGCGTTTCTAATGAAAAACTGTTTTTT. Protein: CASSVSNEKLFF.

The V and J genes are TRBV9 and TRBJ1-1, with D unclear. The CDR3 spans 17 residues. CDR1 and CDR2 from the germline V gene are SGDLS and YYNGEE. The V end lost 0 bases, the J end lost 0 bases, and 15 bases lay between the germline ends. The CDR3: CASSVGPFGQLNTEAFF. CDR3 nucleotide sequence: TGTGCCAGCAGCGTAGGGCCCTTCGGGCAGTTGAACACTGAAGCTTTCTTT. Looking up the rest from reference TRBV9 and TRBJ1-1 gives the full variable domain: DSGVTQTPKHLITATGQRVTLRCSPRSGDLSVYWYQQSLDQGLQFLIQYYNGEERAKGNILERFSAQQFPDLHSELNLSSLELGDSALYFCASSVGPFGQLNTEAFFGQGTRLTVV.

This chain joins TRBV19 and TRBJ2-7; 9 bases map to TRBD2. V shed 5 bases and J 4 bases; nucleotides not matched to a gene: 6. CDR1 and CDR2 from the germline V gene are LNHDA and SQIVND (reference sequence). CDR3 size: 14 residues. In DNA, the CDR3 is TGTGCCAGTAGTCACGGACTAGCGCCTTACGAGCAGTACTTC. Protein product: CASSHGLAPYEQYF.

This clonotype was detected only a few times. Given a much more abundant clone one base away, this may be a read error. The V and J genes are TRBV11-2 and TRBJ2-5; D is perhaps TRBD1 or TRBD2 (5 bases each). The V end lost 3 bases, the J end lost 3 bases, and 14 bases lay between the germline ends. The CDR3 runs 15 residues. Looked up from germline, CDR1 is SGHAT and CDR2 is FQNNGV. CDR3 nucleotides: TGTGCCAGCAGCTTGGGACGGGCGCGAGAAGAGACCCAGTACTTC. The encoded protein is CASSLGRAREETQYF.

Only a few counts were recorded for this clonotype. DNA for the CDR3: TGTGCCAGCAGCGCAAAGACGGCCCCCCTGGATACGCAGTATTTT. Translated, it gives CASSAKTAPLDTQYF. V is TRBV7-9 and J is TRBJ2-3; D not resolved. The CDR3 is 15 amino acids. Germline CDR1 reads SEHNR; CDR2 reads FQNEAQ (reference sequence). Trimming shortened V by 5 bases and J by 6 bases, and 18 bases separated the two germline ends.

This clonotype was seen ten or more times. The chain combines TRBV6-1 with TRBJ1-3; D not resolved. Trimming stripped 6 bases from V and 7 bases from J, with 10 bases between. This CDR3 region has 12 residues. Looked up from germline, CDR1 is MNHNS and CDR2 is SASEGT. CDR3 bases: TGTGCCAGCAGGAGTAGCGCGAACACCATATATTTT. Its protein is CASRSSANTIYF.

This clonotype appeared many times. CDR3 region: CSVTTTQETQYF. The CDR3 bases are TGCAGCGTGACAACAACACAAGAGACCCAGTACTTC. V usage is TRBV29-1 and J usage is TRBJ2-5; the D is unclear. This CDR3 comprises 12 residues. Germline-derived CDR1 and CDR2 are SQVTM and ANQGSEA. V lost 6 bases and J 2 bases, leaving 10 bases between the germline ends.

This clonotype was counted at least ten times. The V call is TRBV2, the J call TRBJ2-4, with 7 positions matching TRBD1. The CDR3 is 13 amino acids. V shed 6 bases, J shed 1 base, and the junction held 0 bases outside the gene matches. Germline values: CDR1 SNHLY, CDR2 FYNNEI. The CDR3 loop is CASRTGAKNIQYF. CDR3 coding DNA: TGTGCCAGCAGGACAGGGGCCAAAAACATTCAGTACTTC.

The CDR3 DNA reads as TGTGCCAGCAGTCCGCGACAGGGAATCCTGATAGGGTCTGAAGCTTTCTTT. This translates into CASSPRQGILIGSEAFF. The chain employs TRBV6-4 and TRBJ1-1; 7 positions match TRBD1. CDR1 is MRHNA, CDR2 SNTAGT, per germline. The V and J ends lost 5 bases and 6 bases, in that order; junction bases with no gene match: 18. The CDR3 totals 17 residues.

The chain has TRBV20-1 and TRBJ2-2, with D possibly matching TRBD1 (6 bases). The CDR3 spans 12 residues. V was trimmed by 6 bases and J by 6 bases, leaving 11 bases between them. CDR1 DFQATT and CDR2 SNEGSKA come from the germline V gene (reference sequence). DNA of the CDR3: TGCAGTGCCAGGACAGTCCCCGGGGAGCTGTTTTTT. Translated, it gives CSARTVPGELFF.